This T cell receptor beta chain was observed in a study of T cells in Graves' hyperthyroidism and ophthalmopathy. Across the whole study: The blood sample was taken at first diagnosis, before treatment began.

Using RNA transcripts as the source, TCR beta CDR3 regions were amplified. TCR CDR3 regions were first amplified by RT-PCR with HTBI primers. A single record per CDR3 protein comes from TCRdb applying MiXCR to the multiplex PCR reads. The table lists about 480,000 distinct CDR3 sequences, around 15% of them singletons. Germline V gene sequence: CDR1 DFQATT, CDR2 SNEGSKA (reference sequence). V was pared by 6 bases and J by 6 bases, with 12 bases between. CDR3 size: 12 residues. This clonotype has more than one count but fewer than ten. In patients aged 18 to 65, hyperthyroidism was newly diagnosed, with duration under 2 months. Investigators excluded patients with uncontrolled infection, other autoimmune disease, pregnancy or lactation.

The TCR was taken from a woman aged 18-29 years with Graves' hyperthyroidism. Sequencing input: blood. The V and J genes are TRBV20-1 and TRBJ2-1; D remains unclear. This CDR3 reads CSAPDQLNEQFF. The CDR3 DNA follows: TGCAGTGCCCCGGACCAGCTCAATGAGCAGTTCTTC.